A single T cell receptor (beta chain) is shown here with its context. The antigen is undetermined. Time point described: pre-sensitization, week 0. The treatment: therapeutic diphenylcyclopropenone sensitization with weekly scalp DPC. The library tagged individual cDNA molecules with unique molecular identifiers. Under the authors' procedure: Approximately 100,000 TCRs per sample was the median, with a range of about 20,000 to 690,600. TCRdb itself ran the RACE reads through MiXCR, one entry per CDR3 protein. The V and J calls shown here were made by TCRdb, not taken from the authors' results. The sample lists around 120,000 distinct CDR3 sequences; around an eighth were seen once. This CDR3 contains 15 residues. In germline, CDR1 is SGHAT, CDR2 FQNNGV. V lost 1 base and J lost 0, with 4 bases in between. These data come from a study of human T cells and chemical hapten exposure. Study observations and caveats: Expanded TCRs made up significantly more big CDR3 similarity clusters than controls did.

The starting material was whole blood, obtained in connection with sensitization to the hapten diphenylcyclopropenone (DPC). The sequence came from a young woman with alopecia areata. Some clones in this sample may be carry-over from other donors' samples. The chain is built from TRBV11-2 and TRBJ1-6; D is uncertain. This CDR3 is CASSLVSSYNSPLHF. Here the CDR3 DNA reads TGTGCCAGCAGCTTAGTAAGCTCCTATAATTCACCCCTCCACTTT.